The next 18 T cell receptor beta chains were all read from a single sample in a study of T-cell memory formation after mild COVID-19. MiXCR was run by TCRdb on the 5' RACE reads, yielding one entry per CDR3 protein. The table includes about 110,000 distinct CDR3 sequences, 17% detected once. The sequenced sample was PBMCs or a T cell subset sorted from them (not recorded which). The receptor set was obtained from an adult woman who had mild COVID-19 (a few samples of this study predate the infection). Cell type and time point are not known.

Ten or more counts support this clonotype. The V call is TRBV9, the J call TRBJ2-1; D is tentatively TRBD1 or TRBD2 (5 bases each). The CDR3 loop spans 14 amino acids. V gave up 0 bases and J gave up 8 bases, with 12 bases separating them. CDR1 is SGDLS and CDR2 is YYNGEE in the germline V gene. The CDR3 DNA is TGTGCCAGCAGCGTAGGGGACGGGATACATGAGCAGTTCTTC. The encoded protein is CASSVGDGIHEQFF.

The chain has TRBV4-1 and TRBJ2-7; 7 nucleotides agree with TRBD1. This CDR3 has 14 residues. Germline trimming cut 3 bases from V and 3 bases from J; bases unmatched to any gene: 5. Germline V CDR1 and CDR2: MGHRA, YSYEKL. The CDR3, as DNA: TGCGCCAGCAGCCATAGGGACAGCATCTACGAGCAGTACTTC. It encodes CASSHRDSIYEQYF.

V gene TRBV11-2 combines with J gene TRBJ2-1; no clear D. V lost 0 bases and J 8 bases, leaving 8 bases between the germline ends. The length of the CDR3 is 13 residues. Germline V gene sequence: CDR1 SGHAT, CDR2 FQNNGV. The CDR3 DNA reads as TGTGCCAGCAGCTTAGATCCAAGGGATGAGCAGTTCTTC. Its translation: CASSLDPRDEQFF. Looking up the rest from reference TRBV11-2 and TRBJ2-1 gives the full variable domain: EAGVAQSPRYKIIEKRQSVAFWCNPISGHATLYWYQQILGQGPKLLIQFQNNGVVDDSQLPKDRFSAERLKGVDSTLKIQPAKLEDSAVYLCASSLDPRDEQFFGPGTRLTVL.

The rearrangement links TRBV24-1 to TRBJ2-7; 7 bases are shared with TRBD1. The CDR3 has 13 amino acids. With V trimmed by 4 bases and J by 8 bases, 7 bases remained unmatched. CDR1 and CDR2 (germline): KGHDR, SFDVKD. The CDR3 protein is CATSDTRDSKQYF. The CDR3 region has the DNA TGTGCCACCAGTGACACCCGGGACAGCAAGCAGTACTTC.

The CDR3 loop reads CASSPSGTSAHEQYF. CDR3 coding DNA: TGCGCCAGCAGCCCCTCGGGGACTAGCGCCCACGAGCAGTACTTC. The V gene is TRBV4-3, the J gene TRBJ2-7; 10 nucleotides line up with TRBD2. The V gene's germline CDR1 is LGHNA and CDR2 YSLEER. The CDR3 totals 15 residues. Trimming removed 4 bases from V and 5 bases from J; junction bases left unmatched: 8.

A few counts support this clonotype. The genes are TRBV30 and TRBJ1-2; D might be TRBD1 (5 bases). Germline V CDR1 and CDR2: GTSNPN, SVGIG (reference sequence). V lost 0 bases, J lost 0 bases, and 14 bases lay in between. The length of the CDR3 is 16 residues. This chain's CDR3 is CAWSVSQGHANYGYTF. CDR3 coding DNA: TGTGCCTGGAGTGTAAGCCAGGGCCATGCTAACTATGGCTACACCTTC.

This clonotype was found a few times. The genes are TRBV7-9 and TRBJ1-2, with D hard to call. The CDR3 has 13 amino acids. V lost 4 bases to trimming and J lost 8 bases, with 14 bases between them. Germline values: CDR1 SEHNR, CDR2 FQNEAQ (reference sequence). CDR3 protein: CASSSNRVIGYTF. CDR3 bases: TGTGCCAGCAGCTCGAACCGGGTCATCGGCTACACCTTC. Using reference TRBV7-9 and TRBJ1-2 for the parts outside the CDR3, the full variable domain is DTGVSQNPRHKITKRGQNVTFRCDPISEHNRLYWYRQTLGQGPEFLTYFQNEAQLEKSRLLSDRFSAERPKGSFSTLEIQRTEQGDSAMYLCASSSNRVIGYTFGSGTRLTVV.

As to this clonotype: Possible read error: a much larger clone is one base away. The chain links TRBV7-9 to TRBJ2-5, with 12 nucleotides matching TRBD2. Germline values: CDR1 SEHNR, CDR2 FQNEAQ (reference sequence). The CDR3 contains 15 residues. The CDR3 DNA reads TGTGCCAGCAGCTCGACTAGCGGGAGATCGGAGACCAAGTACTTC. Translation gives CASSSTSGRSETKYF.

This clonotype was counted a few times. The gene calls are TRBV5-1 and TRBJ2-7; the D is unclear. The germline CDR1 and CDR2 sequences are SGHRS and YFSETQ. CDR3 length: 15 amino acids. Trimming pared 0 bases from V and 2 bases from J, leaving 12 bases between. CDR3 region: CASSLVWDPPYEQYF. CDR3 coding DNA: TGCGCCAGCAGCTTGGTTTGGGATCCTCCCTACGAGCAGTACTTC.

The chain joins TRBV10-3 to TRBJ2-7; 8 bases line up with TRBD2. J gave up 1 base and V 2 bases, and 7 bases lay outside the gene matches. Germline CDR1 reads ENHRY; CDR2 reads SYGVKD. This CDR3 region has 16 residues. The CDR3 spells CAISEGEAGVSYEQYF. The CDR3 DNA follows: TGTGCCATCAGTGAGGGGGAAGCGGGAGTGTCCTACGAGCAGTACTTC.

The chain uses TRBV4-1 and TRBJ2-1; 8 nucleotides match TRBD2. The germline V gene has CDR1 MGHRA and CDR2 YSYEKL. The trim removed 1 base at V and 10 bases at J, leaving 6 bases unmatched. This CDR3 is 14 amino acids long. This chain's CDR3 is CASSQVQKREEQFF. CDR3 in DNA: TGCGCCAGCAGCCAAGTTCAGAAGCGGGAGGAGCAGTTCTTC.

This clonotype has only a few counts. The rearrangement joins TRBV10-3 to TRBJ1-1, with 7 bases that match TRBD1. With V trimmed by 4 bases and J by 1 base, 3 bases remained unmatched. The CDR3 runs 14 residues. In germline, CDR1 is ENHRY, CDR2 SYGVKD. CDR3 DNA: TGTGCCATCAGTGGCCGGACAGGGAACACTGAAGCTTTCTTT. This translates into CAISGRTGNTEAFF.

This clonotype has only a few counts. This chain connects TRBV15 to TRBJ2-1; TRBD1 might be the D (5 bases). The V gene's germline CDR1 is LNHNV and CDR2 YYDKDF (reference sequence). The germline V and J ends were trimmed by 0 bases and 0 bases, with 27 bases remaining between them. The CDR3 is 22 residues long. The CDR3 sequence: CATSRDDLQASLGHFSYNEQFF. Written as DNA, the CDR3 is TGTGCCACCAGCAGAGATGATCTACAGGCTTCGCTGGGGCACTTCTCCTACAATGAGCAGTTCTTC. Full variable domain (missing parts from reference TRBV15 and TRBJ2-1): DAMVIQNPRYQVTQFGKPVTLSCSQTLNHNVMYWYQQKSSQAPKLLFHYYDKDFNNEADTPDNFQSRRPNTSFCFLDIRSPGLGDTAMYLCATSRDDLQASLGHFSYNEQFFGPGTRLTVL.

This clonotype has a handful of counts. A much bigger clone sits one base away, suggesting this may be a read error. The rearrangement links TRBV12-3 or TRBV12-4 to TRBJ2-7; D is unresolved. CDR3 size: 11 residues. V dropped 4 bases and J dropped 3 bases, with 4 bases sitting between them. This chain's CDR3 is CASSWDYEQYF. For the CDR3, the DNA is TGTGCCAGCAGTTGGGACTACGAGCAGTACTTC.

This clonotype was seen only a few times. This rearrangement joins TRBV7-8 to TRBJ1-5; D is possibly TRBD1 (6 bases). The germline V and J ends were trimmed by 8 bases and 0 bases, with 8 bases remaining between them. The CDR3 spans 13 residues. CDR1 SGHVS and CDR2 FQNEAQ come from the germline V gene. Here the CDR3 reads CASGTPSNQPQHF. DNA for the CDR3: TGTGCCAGCGGGACACCTAGCAATCAGCCCCAGCATTTT.

This clonotype was counted a few times. The rearrangement links TRBV18 to TRBJ1-1, with 11 bases aligning to TRBD1. The germline V gene has CDR1 KGHSH and CDR2 LQKENI. This CDR3 comprises 17 residues. J gave up 1 base and V 3 bases, and 7 bases lay outside the gene matches. DNA for the CDR3: TGTGCCAGCTCACCTATGGACAGGGGGCTTGAGAACACTGAAGCTTTCTTT. As protein: CASSPMDRGLENTEAFF.

This sequence joins TRBV7-9 and TRBJ2-2, with D possibly being TRBD1 or TRBD2 (5 bases each). The CDR3 spans 15 residues. CDR1 and CDR2 (germline): SEHNR, FQNEAQ (reference sequence). Deletions cut 3 bases from V and 6 bases from J, with 14 bases between. The CDR3 DNA reads TGTGCCAGCAGCTTCGGCCTCTGGGGGTCCGGGGAGCTGTTTTTT. This gives the protein CASSFGLWGSGELFF.

The genes are TRBV2 and TRBJ2-7; TRBD1 matches 9 bases. The CDR3 is made up of 13 amino acids. V lost 6 bases and J lost 1; bases outside the gene matches: 1. The germline gives CDR1 SNHLY, CDR2 FYNNEI. The CDR3, as DNA: TGTGCCAGCAGGGGGACAGGGTCCTACGAGCAGTACTTC. Residues: CASRGTGSYEQYF.